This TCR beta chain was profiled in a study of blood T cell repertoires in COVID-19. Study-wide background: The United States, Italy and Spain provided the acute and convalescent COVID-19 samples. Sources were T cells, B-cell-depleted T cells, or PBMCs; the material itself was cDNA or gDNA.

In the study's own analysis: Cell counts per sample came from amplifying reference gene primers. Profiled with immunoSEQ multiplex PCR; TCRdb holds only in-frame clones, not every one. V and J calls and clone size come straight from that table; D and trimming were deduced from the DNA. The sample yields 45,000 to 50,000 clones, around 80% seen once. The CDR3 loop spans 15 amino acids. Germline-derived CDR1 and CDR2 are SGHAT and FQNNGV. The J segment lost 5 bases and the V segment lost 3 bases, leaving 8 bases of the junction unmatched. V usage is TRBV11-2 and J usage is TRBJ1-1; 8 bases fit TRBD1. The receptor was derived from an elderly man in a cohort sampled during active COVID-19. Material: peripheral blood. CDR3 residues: CASSFIAGGQTEAFF. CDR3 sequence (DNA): TGTGCCAGCAGCTTTATTGCAGGGGGCCAAACTGAAGCTTTCTTT.